This T cell receptor (beta chain) was obtained from a study of blood T cell repertoires in COVID-19. Overall study context: COVID-19 samples, acute and convalescent, were from the United States, Italy and Spain. Sample material is recorded as cDNA or gDNA derived from T cells, B-cell-depleted T cells, or PBMCs.

In the original processing: The authors estimated nucleated cell counts from reference gene primer amplification. Profiling relied on immunoSEQ multiplex PCR, and the TCRdb table lists in-frame clones only, not all of them. That table gives V, J and clone size, and the DNA gave D and trimming. The profile shows over 70,000 clones, approximately 88% of them singletons. The sequencing input was peripheral blood. This clonotype was obtained from a woman of 80 years or more with acute or convalescent COVID-19.

CDR3 sequence: CASSPCPAGGLNEQFF. For the CDR3, the DNA is TGTGCCAGCAGCCCCTGCCCGGCGGGGGGGCTCAATGAGCAGTTCTTC. The genes are TRBV7-2 and TRBJ2-1; 9 bases line up with TRBD2. J was trimmed by 6 bases and V by 5 bases; bases with no gene match: 11. The CDR3 is 16 residues long. CDR1 SGHTA and CDR2 FQGNSA come from the germline V gene.